One sample yielded the 6 T cell receptor beta chains listed below, sequenced in a study of Graves' ophthalmopathy and Graves' hyperthyroidism. RNA transcripts were the template, and TCR beta CDR3 regions were amplified from them. An opening RT-PCR round employed HTBI primers and preceded a second-round multiplex PCR. TCRdb reanalysed the multiplex PCR reads using MiXCR and keeps one entry per CDR3 protein. The sample holds hundreds of thousands of distinct CDR3 sequences, about two fifths seen once. Material: peripheral blood. Receptor source: an adult man with Graves' ophthalmopathy.

In its sample, this clonotype was seen many times. V and J are TRBV2 and TRBJ1-2, with D possibly being TRBD1 (6 bases). CDR3 length equals 18 residues. Looked up from germline, CDR1 is SNHLY and CDR2 is FYNNEI. V was shortened by 1 base and J by 5 bases, with 23 bases between the two germline ends. This CDR3 reads CASSEVRGRRTVRYGYTF. CDR3 DNA sequence: TGTGCCAGCAGTGAAGTACGGGGGCGACGCACCGTACGGTATGGCTACACCTTC.

Only a few counts were recorded for this clonotype. This chain uses TRBV12-3 or TRBV12-4 with TRBJ2-7; D gene ambiguous. The CDR3 spans 12 residues. The germline V and J ends were trimmed by 6 bases and 3 bases, with 9 bases remaining between them. Here the CDR3 DNA reads TGTGCCAGCAGCGCCCAGAACTACGAGCAGTACTTC. This gives the protein CASSAQNYEQYF.

This clonotype has a handful of counts. The chain is built from TRBV6-1 and TRBJ1-4; D is possibly TRBD1 (5 bases). Germline V lookup: CDR1 MNHNS, CDR2 SASEGT. Trimming left V 7 bases short and J 8 bases short, with 14 bases between. This CDR3 is built from 13 residues. The CDR3 here is CASKGGHSEKLFF. CDR3 coding DNA: TGTGCCAGCAAGGGCGGACACTCCGAAAAACTGTTTTTT.

V gene TRBV7-9 combines with J gene TRBJ2-3, with 12 bases that match TRBD2. Germline lookup yields CDR1 SEHNR and CDR2 FQNEAQ (reference sequence). The CDR3 consists of 16 residues. J lost 1 base, V lost 4 bases, and 3 bases had no gene match. The CDR3 region has the DNA TGTGCCAGCAGCTCTTCTAGCGGGGGGGGCACAGATACGCAGTATTTT. It specifies CASSSSSGGGTDTQYF.

Ten or more counts support this clonotype. The chain employs TRBV2 and TRBJ1-2; TRBD1 matches 9 bases. Germline V gene lookup returns CDR1 SNHLY and CDR2 FYNNEI. V shed 5 bases and J 8 bases; nucleotides not matched to a gene: 9. This CDR3 contains 14 residues. The CDR3 loop reads CASSSTGGAGGYTF. The DNA of the CDR3 is TGTGCCAGCAGTTCAACAGGGGGCGCGGGCGGCTACACCTTC.

This clonotype was observed a handful of times. The CDR3: CASSQVQQGLRQPQHF. The CDR3, as DNA: TGTGCCAGCAGCCAAGTCCAGCAGGGGCTGAGACAGCCCCAGCATTTT. The J gene is TRBJ1-5, the V gene TRBV4-2; the D gene is possibly TRBD1 (6 bases). The CDR3 runs to 16 residues. V was trimmed by 1 base and J by 7 bases, leaving 17 bases between them. Looked up from germline, CDR1 is LGHNA and CDR2 is YNFKEQ.